These 14 T cell receptor beta chains originate from one sample sequenced in a study of graft-versus-host responses after intestinal transplantation (TCRdb year 2021). The library came from the immunoSEQ multiplex PCR assay. The clones in this table, taken by TCRdb from immuneACCESS, are in-frame only. Not every clone is retained; where verified, under half of the shortfall comes from an unresolved V gene, and the cause of the rest is unknown. The table for this sample lists approximately 21,000 clones; roughly two fifths of them were counted only once. Jointly, the top ten make up 1.3% to 1.5% of the sample. Reading the label with the study, this specimen's time point is: cells obtained before transplantation from donor or recipient. In mixed lymphocyte reactions, approximately 200,000 CFSE-labeled pre-transplant responders were plated with approximately 200,000 irradiated violet-dye-labeled stimulators and cultured for about 6 days.

The sample was alloreactive CD8+ T cells from a mixed lymphocyte reaction culture, taken before transplantation. The sample's cell subset or site label is to be understood as: CFSE-low proliferating T cells sorted from roughly six-day pre-transplant mixed lymphocyte reaction (GvH or HvG direction). All receptors come from a human patient who was an organ donor for intestinal transplantation.

V usage is TRBV7-2 and J usage is TRBJ2-7, with TRBD1 matching 7 bases. Germline CDR1 SGHTA, CDR2 FQGNSA. The CDR3 is 14 amino acids. The V segment lost 1 base and the J segment 5 bases; nucleotides outside the gene matches: 5. CDR3 nucleotides: TGTGCCAGCAGCTTAGGAGACAGGGTAAACGAGCAGTACTTC. It specifies CASSLGDRVNEQYF.

V gene TRBV21-1 combines with J gene TRBJ2-2; the table's D call, TRBD2, was not checked against the DNA. TRBV21-1 is recorded as a pseudogene. The CDR3 spans 15 residues. CDR3 amino acids: CASSPGKQNTGELFF. The CDR3 DNA follows: TGTGCCAGCAGCCCCGGGAAACAGAACACCGGGGAGCTGTTTTTT.

CDR3 in DNA: TGTGCCAGCAGCCAGCCGACTGGGGAAAAACTGTTTTTT. Protein sequence: CASSQPTGEKLFF. The rearrangement joins TRBV6-6 to TRBJ1-4, with D uncertain. CDR3 length: 13 residues. Between the trimmed V and J ends, which lost 6 bases and 8 bases, there was a span of 13 bases. Germline loops: CDR1 MNHNY, CDR2 SVGAGI (reference sequence).

This clone has more than one count but fewer than ten. This rearrangement joins TRBV9 to TRBJ2-1; D gene ambiguous. The CDR3 covers 17 residues. Trimming cost V 4 bases and J 3 bases, with 20 bases left between them. Germline V lookup: CDR1 SGDLS, CDR2 YYNGEE. CDR3 DNA sequence: TGTGCCAGCAGCCCCCGCGCCATGGGATCTGGCTACAATGAGCAGTTCTTC. Amino acids: CASSPRAMGSGYNEQFF.

V is TRBV6-1 and J is TRBJ2-7, with 11 bases that match TRBD2. The CDR3 covers 15 residues. Germline trimming cut 6 bases from V and 1 base from J; bases unmatched to any gene: 5. CDR1 is MNHNS and CDR2 is SASEGT in the germline V gene. CDR3 DNA: TGTGCCAGCAGGCCTACTAGCGGGGGTTCCTACGAGCAGTACTTC. Amino acid sequence: CASRPTSGGSYEQYF.

By share, this clone counts as medium-sized (0.01 to 0.1%). The genes are TRBV4-2 and TRBJ1-4, with D unclear. CDR3 length equals 15 residues. V shed 1 base and J shed 5 bases, with 11 bases lying between them. Per the germline V gene, CDR1 is LGHNA and CDR2 is YNFKEQ. As DNA, the CDR3 is TGTGCCAGCAGCCAAGGAACGGATTACAATGAAAAACTGTTTTTT. Amino acid sequence: CASSQGTDYNEKLFF.

This clone was seen only a few times. The same CDR3 is also encoded by other DNA sequences in this sample. The chain combines TRBV4-1 with TRBJ2-7, with D possibly TRBD1 on 6 matching bases. The CDR3 has 13 residues. V gave up 4 bases and J gave up 4 bases, with 11 bases separating them. In germline, CDR1 is MGHRA, CDR2 YSYEKL. The CDR3 loop reads CASSPPGQYEQYF. The CDR3 nucleotides read TGCGCCAGCAGCCCTCCCGGACAGTACGAGCAGTACTTC.

The table lists this clone with a few counts. CDR3 in amino acids: CASSMKWYQPQHF. DNA of the CDR3: TGTGCCAGTAGTATGAAGTGGTATCAGCCCCAGCATTTT. This sequence joins TRBV19 and TRBJ1-5, with D uncertain. The CDR3 length is 13 residues. In germline, CDR1 is LNHDA, CDR2 SQIVND (reference sequence). V lost 3 bases and J lost 5, with 8 bases in between.

The chain combines TRBV4-1 with TRBJ1-3; no firm D call. Germline CDR1 MGHRA, CDR2 YSYEKL. The length of the CDR3 is 18 residues. V dropped 3 bases and J dropped 13 bases, with 31 bases sitting between them. This chain's CDR3 is CASSHLNHGREGTYLIYF. For the CDR3, the DNA is TGCGCCAGCAGCCACTTAAACCACGGCCGGGAGGGAACTTACTTGATATATTTT.

V usage is TRBV6-1 and J usage is TRBJ1-1; D ambiguous. Germline values: CDR1 MNHNS, CDR2 SASEGT. V was trimmed by 7 bases and J by 6 bases, leaving 6 bases between them. This CDR3 spans 10 amino acids. CDR3 in amino acids: CASKTPEAFF. DNA of the CDR3: TGTGCCAGCAAGACCCCTGAAGCTTTCTTT.

By share, this clone ranks as medium-sized. The gene calls are TRBV7-6 and TRBJ2-1; D possibly corresponds to TRBD2 (6 bases). V was pared by 2 bases and J by 10 bases, with 15 bases between. CDR1 and CDR2 from the germline V gene are SGHVS and FNYEAQ. This CDR3 comprises 14 residues. The CDR3 region has the DNA TGTGCCAGCAGCTTAAGAGGAGGGAGCCGGGAGCAGTTCTTC. It codes for CASSLRGGSREQFF.

The chain's CDR3 is CASSFEERELFF. The CDR3 DNA follows: TGTGCCAGCAGCTTTGAGGAGCGGGAGCTGTTTTTT. The chain has TRBV13 and TRBJ2-2; D gene uncertain. Germline assignment: CDR1 PRHDT and CDR2 FYEKMQ (reference sequence). CDR3 length: 12 amino acids. Trimming took 3 bases from V and 9 from J, leaving 8 bases between them.

The CDR3 reads CASSQGRGQPQHF. The CDR3 bases are TGCGCCAGCAGCCAAGGCCGGGGGCAGCCCCAGCATTTT. The chain is built from TRBV4-1 and TRBJ1-5; maybe TRBD1 (5 bases). The V gene's germline CDR1 is MGHRA and CDR2 YSYEKL. The CDR3 runs 13 residues. V lost 1 base and J 7 bases, leaving 8 bases between the germline ends.

The rearrangement links TRBV6-6 to TRBJ2-4; maybe TRBD2 (5 bases). This CDR3 has 15 amino acids. Germline V CDR1 and CDR2: MNHNY, SVGAGI (reference sequence). Trimming cost V 5 bases and J 4 bases, with 15 bases left between them. DNA for the CDR3: TGTGCCAGCAGTGGTGATCGGTGGGAGAAAAACATTCAGTACTTC. Translated: CASSGDRWEKNIQYF.